This passage covers 29 T cell receptor beta chains from one sample sequenced in a study of blood T cell repertoires in COVID-19 (TCRdb year 2020). Libraries were made using the immunoSEQ multiplex PCR assay. Held by TCRdb, this immuneACCESS table contains in-frame sequences only and omits some clones. Under half of the omission traces to an unresolved V gene where checked; the cause of the rest is unknown. For this sample there are fewer than 300,000 clones; about 90% appear just once. The top ten clonotypes cover around 12% of the sample. The sequenced sample was peripheral blood. These receptor sequences come from a woman aged 25 to 45 with COVID-19, enrolled during active disease.

The chain's CDR3 is CASSQSPGDEKLFF. The CDR3 DNA follows: TGTGCCAGCAGCCAATCCCCCGGGGATGAAAAACTGTTTTTT. The V and J genes are TRBV16 and TRBJ1-4; D is uncertain. V was clipped by 0 bases and J by 6 bases, with 8 bases between them. The CDR3 length is 14 residues. Germline V gene lookup returns CDR1 KGHSY and CDR2 FQNENV.

This chain links TRBV5-1 with TRBJ2-5; no reliable D call. V was cut by 2 bases and J by 0 bases, with 2 bases left in between. Germline CDR1 reads SGHRS; CDR2 reads YFSETQ. The CDR3 totals 12 residues. For the CDR3, the DNA is TGCGCCAGCAGCTTTAACCAAGAGACCCAGTACTTC. It translates to CASSFNQETQYF.

The chain employs TRBV19 and TRBJ1-2, with TRBD1 as a possible D gene (6 bases). Germline V gene sequence: CDR1 LNHDA, CDR2 SQIVND (reference sequence). V lost 5 bases and J 3 bases, leaving 19 bases between the germline ends. The CDR3 has 16 residues. CDR3 sequence: CASSPDSSGGDYGYTF. The CDR3 nucleotides are TGTGCCAGTAGTCCGGACAGCTCTGGCGGTGACTATGGCTACACCTTC.

The rearrangement uses TRBV3-1 (or the pseudogene TRBV3-2) and TRBJ2-4; 15 nucleotides line up with TRBD2. The CDR3 totals 16 residues. V was clipped by 4 bases and J by 4 bases; unmatched bases: 2. The germline V gene has CDR1 LGHDT and CDR2 YNNKEL (reference sequence). In nucleotides, the CDR3 is TGTGCCAGCAGCCCGGGACTAGCGGGGGGAAAAAACATTCAGTACTTC. Its protein is CASSPGLAGGKNIQYF.

This clone has more than one count but fewer than ten. The genes are TRBV24-1 and TRBJ2-5; the D gene is possibly TRBD1 (5 bases). Trimming pared 0 bases from V and 0 bases from J, leaving 13 bases between. The CDR3 spans 17 residues. Germline V CDR1 and CDR2: KGHDR, SFDVKD. The CDR3 spells CATSDLVQGGHQETQYF. The CDR3 coding sequence is TGTGCCACCAGTGATTTGGTGCAGGGTGGACACCAAGAGACCCAGTACTTC.

This chain connects TRBV27 to TRBJ2-7; TRBD1 aligns across 12 bases. The germline V gene encodes CDR1 MNHEY and CDR2 SMNVEV (reference sequence). CDR3 length: 19 amino acids. The V segment lost 0 bases and the J segment 6 bases; nucleotides outside the gene matches: 15. This chain's CDR3 is CASSLSPGDRGRLAVEQYF. CDR3 DNA sequence: TGTGCCAGCAGTTTATCCCCCGGGGACAGGGGGCGGCTCGCAGTCGAGCAGTACTTC.

The chain joins TRBV6-2 or TRBV6-3 to TRBJ1-2, with 8 bases that match TRBD1. Germline trimming cut 5 bases from V and 5 bases from J; bases unmatched to any gene: 1. The germline CDR1 and CDR2 sequences are MNHEY and SVGEGT. This CDR3 spans 12 amino acids. The CDR3 sequence: CASSRDRYGYTF. CDR3 bases: TGTGCCAGCAGTCGGGACAGGTATGGCTACACCTTC.

The V and J genes are TRBV19 and TRBJ1-4, with unresolved D. CDR3 length: 14 residues. V was trimmed by 11 bases and J by 2 bases, leaving 15 bases between them. In germline, CDR1 is LNHDA, CDR2 SQIVND (reference sequence). The CDR3 nucleotides read TGTGCCGCCCGCAGCCGAGGCACTAATGAAAAACTGTTTTTT. Amino acid sequence: CAARSRGTNEKLFF.

The chain carries TRBV9 and TRBJ2-2; no clear D. The CDR3 covers 14 residues. V shed 3 bases and J shed 0 bases, with 6 bases lying between them. CDR1 is SGDLS and CDR2 is YYNGEE in the germline V gene. Here the CDR3 reads CASSALANTGELFF. CDR3 coding DNA: TGTGCCAGCAGCGCGTTAGCGAACACCGGGGAGCTGTTTTTT.

The gene calls are TRBV7-9 and TRBJ2-7, with 7 positions matching TRBD1. V was pared by 6 bases and J by 4 bases, with 3 bases of the junction left unmatched. This CDR3 contains 12 residues. Per germline, CDR1 SEHNR and CDR2 FQNEAQ (reference sequence). The CDR3 nucleotides are TGTGCCAGCAGAGACAGGGCATACGAGCAGTACTTC. Amino acid sequence: CASRDRAYEQYF. The full variable domain, completed using reference TRBV7-9 and TRBJ2-7, is DTGVSQNPRHKITKRGQNVTFRCDPISEHNRLYWYRQTLGQGPEFLTYFQNEAQLEKSRLLSDRFSAERPKGSFSTLEIQRTEQGDSAMYLCASRDRAYEQYFGPGTRLTVT.

V usage is TRBV5-4 and J usage is TRBJ1-6; TRBD1 matches 12 bases. Trimming took 4 bases from V and 9 from J; bases not matched to a gene: 14. This CDR3 has 18 amino acids. Looked up from germline, CDR1 is SGHNT and CDR2 is YYREEE (reference sequence). The CDR3 loop reads CASSEGTGGALKGSPLHF. CDR3 nucleotide sequence: TGTGCCAGCAGCGAGGGGACAGGGGGCGCTTTAAAAGGTTCACCCCTCCACTTT. Together with reference TRBV5-4 and TRBJ1-6, the CDR3 gives the full variable domain: ETGVTQSPTHLIKTRGQQVTLRCSSQSGHNTVSWYQQALGQGPQFIFQYYREEENGRGNFPPRFSGLQFPNYSSELNVNALELDDSALYLCASSEGTGGALKGSPLHFGNGTRLTVT.

For the CDR3, the DNA is TGCGCCAGCAGCTGGCAAAACCCTAGCACAGATACGCAGTATTTT. This encodes CASSWQNPSTDTQYF. The chain has TRBV5-1 and TRBJ2-3, with D uncertain. Trimming left V 3 bases short and J 0 bases short, with 11 bases between. This CDR3 has 15 residues. The germline CDR1 and CDR2 sequences are SGHRS and YFSETQ.

The V call is TRBV30, the J call TRBJ2-2; weak D call: TRBD1 (6 bases). The CDR3 sequence is 14 residues long. In germline, CDR1 is GTSNPN, CDR2 SVGIG (reference sequence). V gave up 4 bases and J gave up 6 bases, with 15 bases separating them. The CDR3 loop is CAWTTGMGAGELFF. For the CDR3, the DNA is TGTGCCTGGACCACAGGGATGGGGGCCGGGGAGCTGTTTTTT. Using reference TRBV30 and TRBJ2-2 for the parts outside the CDR3, the full variable domain is SQTIHQWPATLVQPVGSPLSLECTVEGTSNPNLYWYRQAAGRGLQLLFYSVGIGQISSEVPQNLSASRPQDRQFILSSKKLLLSDSGFYLCAWTTGMGAGELFFGEGSRLTVL.

The V gene is TRBV19, the J gene TRBJ2-1; D perhaps matches TRBD2 (5 bases). This CDR3 has 15 amino acids. CDR1 and CDR2 from the germline V gene are LNHDA and SQIVND (reference sequence). The V end lost 3 bases, the J end lost 4 bases, and 13 bases lay between the germline ends. The CDR3 protein is CASSISGSRYNEQFF. The CDR3 DNA reads TGTGCCAGTAGTATCTCGGGATCGAGGTACAATGAGCAGTTCTTC.

The DNA of the CDR3 is TGTGCCAGCTCACCAAGCAGGGGGAGGAAGGAGACCCAGTACTTC. Protein: CASSPSRGRKETQYF. J is TRBJ2-5 and V is TRBV18; D possibly corresponds to TRBD1 (7 bases). The V end was cut by 2 bases, the J end by 5 bases, with 15 bases between. Per the germline V gene, CDR1 is KGHSH and CDR2 is LQKENI. CDR3 size: 15 residues. The complete variable domain, with remaining parts taken from reference TRBV18 and TRBJ2-5, reads NAGVMQNPRHLVRRRGQEARLRCSPMKGHSHVYWYRQLPEEGLKFMVYLQKENIIDESGMPKERFSAEFPKEGPSILRIQQVVRGDSAAYFCASSPSRGRKETQYFGPGTRLLVL.

V gene TRBV19 combines with J gene TRBJ2-7; tentatively, D is TRBD2 (5 bases). CDR1 is LNHDA and CDR2 is SQIVND in the germline V gene (reference sequence). V gave up 6 bases and J gave up 4 bases, with 13 bases separating them. This CDR3 has 13 residues. The CDR3 DNA follows: TGTGCCAGTAGGGGCTCCGGGGATTACGAGCAGTACTTC. It codes for CASRGSGDYEQYF.

The chain couples TRBV19 to TRBJ1-2, with a possible D match to TRBD1 (5 bases). Trimming took off 5 bases at V and 4 bases at J, with 17 bases between the two ends. This CDR3 has 15 amino acids. The germline CDR1 and CDR2 sequences are LNHDA and SQIVND (reference sequence). The CDR3 coding sequence is TGTGCCAGTAGTCCCCGAAGTGGGGGGGGCTATGGCTACACCTTC. It codes for CASSPRSGGGYGYTF.

This clone was picked up one time. This rearrangement joins TRBV11-3 to TRBJ2-1; perhaps TRBD1 as D (6 bases). CDR3 length: 13 amino acids. Germline V lookup: CDR1 SGHNT, CDR2 YENEEA. With 5 bases removed from V and 9 bases from J, the gap between germline ends came to 14 bases. CDR3 nucleotide sequence: TGTGCCAGCAGCAAAACAGGGTTTGCTGAGCAGTTCTTC. Translation: CASSKTGFAEQFF.

The rearrangement uses TRBV15 and TRBJ2-3, with 8 bases matching TRBD2. Germline CDR1 is LNHNV and CDR2 is YYDKDF (reference sequence). V gave up 3 bases and J gave up 0 bases; unmatched junction bases: 5. There are 16 residues in the CDR3. The CDR3 sequence is CATSSTVAGSTDTQYF. In DNA, the CDR3 is TGTGCCACCAGCAGCACAGTAGCGGGGAGCACAGATACGCAGTATTTT. The whole variable domain, filled in from reference TRBV15 and TRBJ2-3, reads DAMVIQNPRYQVTQFGKPVTLSCSQTLNHNVMYWYQQKSSQAPKLLFHYYDKDFNNEADTPDNFQSRRPNTSFCFLDIRSPGLGDTAMYLCATSSTVAGSTDTQYFGPGTRLTVL.

This clone was counted a single time. The chain combines TRBV12-3 or TRBV12-4 with TRBJ2-7; D remains ambiguous. V was shortened by 1 base and J by 4 bases, with 8 bases between the two germline ends. The CDR3 runs to 13 residues. The DNA for the CDR3 is TGTGCCAGCAGTTTAGACAGTCTGTACGAGCAGTACTTC. Translated, it gives CASSLDSLYEQYF.

V gene TRBV6-5 combines with J gene TRBJ1-2; D perhaps matches TRBD1 (6 bases). Trimming pared 0 bases from V and 5 bases from J, leaving 10 bases between. This CDR3 comprises 14 residues. Germline V gene data show CDR1 as MNHEY and CDR2 as SVGAGI. CDR3 DNA: TGTGCCAGCAGTTACTCATCAGGGGAGTATGGCTACACCTTC. It translates to CASSYSSGEYGYTF.

This chain uses TRBV18 with TRBJ2-5, with TRBD2 as a possible D gene (7 bases). V was pared by 6 bases and J by 2 bases, with 16 bases between. CDR1 is KGHSH, CDR2 LQKENI, per germline. The CDR3 loop spans 15 amino acids. This CDR3 reads CASSLRGARQETQYF. CDR3 coding DNA: TGTGCCAGCTCCCTCCGGGGGGCGAGACAAGAGACCCAGTACTTC.

The chain has TRBV10-3 and TRBJ2-2; maybe TRBD1 (6 bases). The CDR3 spans 14 residues. CDR1 is ENHRY, CDR2 SYGVKD, per germline. V was cut by 8 bases and J by 5 bases, with 15 bases left in between. This CDR3 is CAIGTSEGTGELFF. In DNA form, the CDR3 reads TGTGCCATCGGGACATCCGAAGGAACCGGGGAGCTGTTTTTT.

This chain uses TRBV28 with TRBJ2-7; 9 bases match TRBD1. There are 16 residues in the CDR3. In germline, CDR1 is MDHEN, CDR2 SYDVKM. The trim removed 5 bases at V and 2 bases at J, leaving 10 bases unmatched. The CDR3 DNA is TGTGCCAGCAGTCTACCTTCCGGGACAGGGCCCTACGAGCAGTACTTC. Amino acids: CASSLPSGTGPYEQYF.

The gene calls are TRBV6-5 and TRBJ1-5, with D maybe TRBD1 (6 bases). The V gene lost 6 bases and the J gene lost 4 bases, with 13 bases spanning the gap. Germline lookup yields CDR1 MNHEY and CDR2 SVGAGI. The CDR3 runs 14 residues. CDR3 sequence (DNA): TGTGCCAGCAGGGACAGCGGAGCTAATCAGCCCCAGCATTTT. Amino acid sequence: CASRDSGANQPQHF.

This clone was picked up a small number of times. The chain is built from TRBV4-2 and TRBJ2-2; perhaps TRBD1 as D (6 bases). Germline CDR1 and CDR2: LGHNA and YNFKEQ. The CDR3 extends over 15 amino acids. Trimming stripped 2 bases from V and 3 bases from J, with 10 bases between. The CDR3 DNA sequence: TGTGCCAGCAGCCAATTAGGGGGTCACACCGGGGAGCTGTTTTTT. Translated: CASSQLGGHTGELFF.

This clone has just one count. The genes are TRBV6-6 and TRBJ1-5; a possible D gene is TRBD1 (5 bases). The V and J ends lost 2 bases and 0 bases respectively, with 8 bases between them. The CDR3 extends over 15 amino acids. Germline CDR1 is MNHNY and CDR2 is SVGAGI (reference sequence). The CDR3 sequence: CASSYPDSSNQPQHF. The CDR3 DNA reads TGTGCCAGCAGTTACCCCGACAGTAGCAATCAGCCCCAGCATTTT.

This clone was seen a handful of times. This chain connects TRBV9 to TRBJ2-2, with TRBD2 matching over 12 bases. In germline, CDR1 is SGDLS, CDR2 YYNGEE. V dropped 5 bases and J dropped 6; count of bases not matched to a gene: 11. This CDR3 is built from 17 residues. The CDR3 region has the DNA TGTGCCAGCAGAGACCCTAGCGGGGGGGCGAGCGCCGGGGAGCTGTTTTTT. Protein sequence: CASRDPSGGASAGELFF.

This sequence joins TRBV7-9 and TRBJ2-5, with D possibly matching TRBD1 (5 bases). The CDR3 loop spans 13 amino acids. CDR1 is SEHNR, CDR2 FQNEAQ, per germline (reference sequence). The V gene lost 3 bases and the J gene lost 1 base, with 6 bases spanning the gap. The CDR3: CASSLTAQETQYF. CDR3 bases: TGTGCCAGCAGCTTGACAGCCCAAGAGACCCAGTACTTC.